Reported below is one T cell receptor beta chain. What it recognizes is unknown. A multiplex PCR was run with 60 Vbeta primers and 13 Jbeta primers. The method was immunoSEQ multiplex PCR; TCRdb's version includes in-frame clones alone and lacks a portion of them. This sample's clone table lists around 100,000 clones. This entry is derived from a study of cytomegalovirus exposure and HLA in healthy donors. Across the whole study: Previous work identified roughly 120 million unique TCR beta sequences from some 170 million T cells.

Whole-study results and caveats: Later on, a genetic analysis was performed. It linked a missense variant in DCLRE1C with V- and J-gene trimming of TCR beta. Presence/absence analyses supposed approximately even sequencing depth among donors.

CDR3 length: 15 residues. From germline, CDR1 is MNHNY and CDR2 SVGAGI (reference sequence). V was clipped by 8 bases and J by 2 bases; unmatched bases: 11. V is TRBV6-6 and J is TRBJ2-7; 8 positions match TRBD1. The clonotype comes from a man aged 35 to 55 in good health and CMV-seropositive. Sequenced material: PBMCs. The CDR3 region has the DNA TGTGCCAGCTCCGGCACAGGGGGTTCTACCTACGAGCAGTACTTC. Residues: CASSGTGGSTYEQYF.